The entry that follows covers one TCR beta chain sequence. The antigen is undetermined. The sample is drawn from a study of follicular helper T cells after annual influenza vaccination. Broader study findings: ICOS+CD38+ cTfh clonality change tracked circulating plasmablast frequency change.

The assay was immunoSEQ multiplex PCR, and TCRdb's table has in-frame clones only and misses some. The sample yields thousands of clones, around four fifths seen once. Time point defined: 2015-2016 season, pre-vaccination. Subjects lived in the community and lacked influenza vaccine within the prior 6 months. Cells are cTfh (non-naive CD4+CXCR5+PD-1+), split by ICOS and CD38 into double-positive or double-negative. The receptor was derived from an adult who received the influenza vaccine. Sequenced material: CXCR5+ CD38- circulating T follicular helper cells from blood, taken on the day of influenza vaccination. Subset noted: circulating Tfh, non-naive CD4+CXCR5+PD-1+ (ICOS+CD38+ or ICOS-CD38-).

CDR3 residues: CATRGGQMETQYF. The CDR3, as DNA: TGTGCCACCCGTGGGGGACAAATGGAGACCCAGTACTTC. This sequence joins TRBV10-3 and TRBJ2-5, with D possibly TRBD1 on 6 matching bases. Deletions cut 10 bases from V and 5 bases from J, with 17 bases between. The V gene's germline CDR1 is ENHRY and CDR2 SYGVKD. The CDR3 totals 13 residues.